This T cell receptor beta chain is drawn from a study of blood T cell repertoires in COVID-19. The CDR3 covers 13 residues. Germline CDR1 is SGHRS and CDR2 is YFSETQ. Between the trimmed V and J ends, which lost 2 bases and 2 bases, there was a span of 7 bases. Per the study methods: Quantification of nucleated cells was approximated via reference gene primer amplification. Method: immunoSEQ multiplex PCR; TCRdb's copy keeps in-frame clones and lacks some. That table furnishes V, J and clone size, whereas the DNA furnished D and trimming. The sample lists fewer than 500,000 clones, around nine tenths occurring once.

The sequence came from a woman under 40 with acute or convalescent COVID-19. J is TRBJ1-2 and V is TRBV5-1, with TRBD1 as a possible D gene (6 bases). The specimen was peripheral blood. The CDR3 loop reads CASSFQGNYGYTF. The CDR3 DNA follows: TGCGCCAGCAGCTTCCAGGGGAACTATGGCTACACCTTC.